The subject of this entry is one TCR beta chain. The data derive from a study of T cells expressing NK-cell markers. The germline gives CDR1 MNHNS, CDR2 SASEGT. The CDR3 sequence is 14 residues long. TCRdb reprocessed the 5' RACE reads and keeps a single row for each CDR3 protein, giving no DNA. Its clone listing holds 350,000 to 450,000 distinct CDR3 sequences. This clonotype was obtained from a man aged 18-70 years in good health. Sample: blood T cells: a sorted CD56 or NKG2C T cell subset, CD4+ or CD8+ T cells, or bulk PBMC T cells (not recorded which). V gene TRBV6-1 combines with J gene TRBJ1-3. The chain's CDR3 is CASSDWNSGNTIYF.